The sequence of this T cell receptor beta chain was determined in a study of OX40 agonist ivuxolimab in advanced cancers. Study context: Those enrolled were about 82% male, with a mean age of approximately 60 years and ages from roughly 20 to 85.

As regards this clone: The junction does not match germline at one end; this may be a read error.

Profiling relied on immunoSEQ multiplex PCR, and the TCRdb table lists in-frame clones only, not all of them. The table lists about 83,000 clones, roughly 91% of them singletons. The CDR3 totals 13 residues. CDR1 is MDHEN, CDR2 SYDVKM, per germline. The specimen was CD4+ or CD8+ T cells sorted from blood, collected in a trial of the OX40 agonist ivuxolimab. The gene calls are TRBV28 and TRBJ1-5; no clear D gene. The receptor was isolated from an adult with an advanced solid tumor such as melanoma, head and neck, liver or kidney cancer. The CDR3, as DNA: TGTGCCAGCACTTTACCGGGGAATCAGCCCCAGCATTTT. Residues: CASTLPGNQPQHF. The variable domain in full, with the rest retrieved from reference TRBV28 and TRBJ1-5, is DVKVTQSSRYLVKRTGEKVFLECVQDMDHENMFWYRQDPGLGLRLIYFSYDVKMKEKGDIPEGYSVSREKKERFSLILESASTNQTSMYLCASTLPGNQPQHFGDGTRLSIL.